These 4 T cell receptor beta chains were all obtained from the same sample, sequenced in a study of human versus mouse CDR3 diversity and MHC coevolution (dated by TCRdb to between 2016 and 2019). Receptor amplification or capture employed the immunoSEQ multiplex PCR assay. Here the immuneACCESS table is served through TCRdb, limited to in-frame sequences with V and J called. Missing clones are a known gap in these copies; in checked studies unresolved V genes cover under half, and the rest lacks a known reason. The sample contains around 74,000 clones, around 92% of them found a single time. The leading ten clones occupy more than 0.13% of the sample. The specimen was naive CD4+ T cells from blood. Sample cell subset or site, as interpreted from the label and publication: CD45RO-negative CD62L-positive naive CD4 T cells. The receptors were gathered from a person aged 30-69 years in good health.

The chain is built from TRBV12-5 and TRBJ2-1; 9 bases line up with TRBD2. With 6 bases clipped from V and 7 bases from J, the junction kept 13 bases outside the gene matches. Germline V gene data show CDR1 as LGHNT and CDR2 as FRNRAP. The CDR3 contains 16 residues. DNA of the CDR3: TGTGCTAGTGGCACCTCCCTCGCGGGAGGGCAGAATGAGCAGTTCTTC. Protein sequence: CASGTSLAGGQNEQFF.

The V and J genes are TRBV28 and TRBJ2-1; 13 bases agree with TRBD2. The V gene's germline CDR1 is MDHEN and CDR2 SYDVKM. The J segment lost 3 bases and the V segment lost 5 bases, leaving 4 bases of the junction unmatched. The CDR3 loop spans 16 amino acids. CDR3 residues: CASSPGTSGIYNEQFF. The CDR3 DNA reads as TGTGCCAGCAGTCCCGGGACTAGCGGGATCTACAATGAGCAGTTCTTC.

The CDR3 nucleotides read TGCAGCGTTGGTACGGCGGGAGCCGGCTACGAGCAGTACTTC. This gives the protein CSVGTAGAGYEQYF. This sequence joins TRBV29-1 and TRBJ2-7; 7 nucleotides agree with TRBD2. CDR1 SQVTM and CDR2 ANQGSEA come from the germline V gene. The CDR3 totals 14 residues. Trimming at V came to 4 bases and at J to 3 bases, leaving 9 bases not matched to a gene.

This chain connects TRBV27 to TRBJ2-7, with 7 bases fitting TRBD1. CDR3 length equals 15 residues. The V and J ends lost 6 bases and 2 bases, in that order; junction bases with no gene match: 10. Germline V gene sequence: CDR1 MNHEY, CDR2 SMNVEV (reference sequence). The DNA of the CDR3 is TGTGCCAGCAGAGCTAAGGACAGGCCACCCTACGAGCAGTACTTC. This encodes CASRAKDRPPYEQYF.